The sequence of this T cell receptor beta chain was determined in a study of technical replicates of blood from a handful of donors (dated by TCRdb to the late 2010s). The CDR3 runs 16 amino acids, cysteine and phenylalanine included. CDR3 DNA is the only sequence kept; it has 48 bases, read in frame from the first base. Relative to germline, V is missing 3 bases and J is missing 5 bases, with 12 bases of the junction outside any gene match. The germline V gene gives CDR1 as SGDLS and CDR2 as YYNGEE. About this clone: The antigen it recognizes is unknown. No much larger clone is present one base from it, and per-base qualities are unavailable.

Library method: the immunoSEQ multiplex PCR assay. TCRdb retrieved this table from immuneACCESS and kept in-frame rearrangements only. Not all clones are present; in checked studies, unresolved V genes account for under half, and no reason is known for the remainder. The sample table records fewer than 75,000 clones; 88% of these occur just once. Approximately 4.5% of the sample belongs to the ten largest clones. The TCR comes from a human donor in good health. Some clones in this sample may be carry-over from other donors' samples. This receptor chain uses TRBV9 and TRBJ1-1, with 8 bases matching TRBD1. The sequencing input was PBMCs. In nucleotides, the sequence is TGTGCCAGCAGCGCCTTTCCTCAGGGGGCGCGAACTGAAGCTTTCTTT. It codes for CASSAFPQGARTEAFF.